Sequencing of this T cell receptor beta chain was carried out in a study of blood T cell repertoires in COVID-19. The overall study: Sites across the United States, Italy and Spain contributed samples from acute and convalescent COVID-19. The analysed material was cDNA or gDNA that came from T cells, B-cell-depleted T cells, or PBMCs.

Trimming took off 6 bases at V and 0 bases at J, with 8 bases between the two ends. The CDR3 has 13 residues. CDR1 is WSHSY and CDR2 is SAAADI in the germline V gene. Per the original methods: It was from reference gene primer amplification that nucleated cell counts were estimated. Data came from immunoSEQ multiplex PCR; TCRdb stores just in-frame clones and leaves some out. The V and J calls and the clone size are those of that table, but D and trimming were determined from the DNA. The table has over 300,000 clones, more than 80% seen once; the top ten hold about 6%. Input material: peripheral blood. The receptor was derived from a man aged 18 to 30 who had recovered from COVID-19. V is TRBV10-2 and J is TRBJ1-1; no firm D call. CDR3 loop: CASSRELNTEAFF. CDR3 DNA: TGCGCCAGCAGCCGAGAGTTGAACACTGAAGCTTTCTTT.